This T cell receptor (beta chain) originates from a study of cytomegalovirus exposure and HLA in healthy donors. V was shortened by 4 bases and J by 7 bases, with 14 bases between the two germline ends. The CDR3 totals 13 residues. CDR1 is LNHDA and CDR2 is SQIVND in the germline V gene (reference sequence). The PCR contained 60 Vbeta and 13 Jbeta primers. Sequencing was performed with immunoSEQ multiplex PCR; in TCRdb, only in-frame clones are kept and a portion is missing. In all, the sample yields around 130,000 clones. Points on this clone: Its antigen remains unknown.

Points from the study as a whole: Among the most significant clusters, several appeared linked to common viral pathogens in a later analysis.

The clonotype was recovered from a woman between 40 and 55 years old in good health and CMV-seronegative. The sample consisted of PBMCs. J is TRBJ2-7 and V is TRBV19, with a weak D call TRBD1 (8 bases). Here the CDR3 DNA reads TGTGCCAGTAGTAGAGACAGGGGAGGGGAGCAGTACTTC. Translated: CASSRDRGGEQYF.